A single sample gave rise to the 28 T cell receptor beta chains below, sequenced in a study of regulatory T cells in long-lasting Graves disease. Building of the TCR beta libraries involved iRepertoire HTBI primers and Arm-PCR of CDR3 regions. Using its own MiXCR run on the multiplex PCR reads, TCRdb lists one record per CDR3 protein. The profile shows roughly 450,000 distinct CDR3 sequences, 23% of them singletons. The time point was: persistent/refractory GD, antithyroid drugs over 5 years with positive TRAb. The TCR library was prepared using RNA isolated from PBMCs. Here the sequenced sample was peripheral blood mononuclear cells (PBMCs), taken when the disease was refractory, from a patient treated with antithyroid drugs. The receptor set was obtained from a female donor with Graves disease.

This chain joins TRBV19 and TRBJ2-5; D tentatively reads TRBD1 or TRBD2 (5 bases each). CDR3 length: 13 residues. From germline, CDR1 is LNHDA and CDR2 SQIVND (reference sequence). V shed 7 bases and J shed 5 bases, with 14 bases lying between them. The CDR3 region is CASMGVWTETQYF. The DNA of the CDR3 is TGTGCCAGTATGGGGGTTTGGACGGAGACCCAGTACTTC.

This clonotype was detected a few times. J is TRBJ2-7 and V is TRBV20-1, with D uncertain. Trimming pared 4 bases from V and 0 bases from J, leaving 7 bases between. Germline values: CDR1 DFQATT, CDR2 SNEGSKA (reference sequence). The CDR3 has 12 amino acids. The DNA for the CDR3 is TGCAGTGCTACCTATGACTCCTACGAGCAGTACTTC. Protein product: CSATYDSYEQYF.

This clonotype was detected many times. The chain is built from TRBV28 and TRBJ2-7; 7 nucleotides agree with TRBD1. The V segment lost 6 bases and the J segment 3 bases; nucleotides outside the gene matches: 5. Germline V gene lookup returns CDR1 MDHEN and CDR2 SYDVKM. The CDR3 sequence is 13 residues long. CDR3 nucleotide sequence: TGTGCCAGCAGCCTCGGGACAGACTACGAGCAGTACTTC. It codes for CASSLGTDYEQYF.

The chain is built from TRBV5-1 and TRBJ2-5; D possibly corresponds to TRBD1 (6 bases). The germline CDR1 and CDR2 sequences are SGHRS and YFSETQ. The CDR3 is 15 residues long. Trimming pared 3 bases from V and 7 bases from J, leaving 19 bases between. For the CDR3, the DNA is TGCGCCAGCAGCTGGGGGTTGACAGGTCCGGGGACCCAGTACTTC. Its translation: CASSWGLTGPGTQYF.

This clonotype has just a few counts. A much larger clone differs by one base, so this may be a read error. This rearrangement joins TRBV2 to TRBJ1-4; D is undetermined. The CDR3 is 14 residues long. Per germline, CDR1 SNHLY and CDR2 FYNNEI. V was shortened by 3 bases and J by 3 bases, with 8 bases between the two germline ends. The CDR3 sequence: CASSEEESNEKLFF. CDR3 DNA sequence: TGTGCCAGCAGTGAGGAGGAATCTAATGAAAAACTGTTTTTT.

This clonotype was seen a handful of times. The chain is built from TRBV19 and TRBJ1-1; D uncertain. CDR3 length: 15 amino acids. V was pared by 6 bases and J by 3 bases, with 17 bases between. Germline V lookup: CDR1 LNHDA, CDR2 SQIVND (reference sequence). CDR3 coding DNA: TGTGCCAGTAGACCTAGGTGGAGGGCGGACACTGAAGCTTTCTTT. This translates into CASRPRWRADTEAFF.

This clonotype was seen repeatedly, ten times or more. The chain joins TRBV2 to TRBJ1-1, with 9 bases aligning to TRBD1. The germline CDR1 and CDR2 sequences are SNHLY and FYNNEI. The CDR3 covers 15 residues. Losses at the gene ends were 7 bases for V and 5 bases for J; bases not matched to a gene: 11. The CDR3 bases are TGTGCCAGCAAAAAGGAACAGGGGGCCAGGACTGAAGCTTTCTTT. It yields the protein CASKKEQGARTEAFF.

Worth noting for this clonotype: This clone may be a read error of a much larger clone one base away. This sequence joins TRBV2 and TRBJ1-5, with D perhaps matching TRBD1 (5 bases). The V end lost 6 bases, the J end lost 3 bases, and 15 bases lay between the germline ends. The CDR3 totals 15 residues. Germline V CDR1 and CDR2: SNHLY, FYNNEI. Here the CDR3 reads CASSPWDCLNQPQHF. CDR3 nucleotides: TGTGCCAGCAGCCCCTGGGACTGCCTCAATCAGCCCCAGCATTTT. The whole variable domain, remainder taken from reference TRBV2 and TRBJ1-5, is EPEVTQTPSHQVTQMGQEVILRCVPISNHLYFYWYRQILGQKVEFLVSFYNNEISEKSEIFDDQFSVERPDGSNFTLKIRSTKLEDSAMYFCASSPWDCLNQPQHFGDGTRLSIL.

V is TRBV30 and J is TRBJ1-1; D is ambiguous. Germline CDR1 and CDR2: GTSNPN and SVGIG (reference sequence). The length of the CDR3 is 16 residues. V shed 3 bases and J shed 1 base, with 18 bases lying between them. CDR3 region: CAWSIPAFPKNTEAFF. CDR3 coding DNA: TGTGCCTGGAGCATCCCCGCGTTCCCTAAGAACACTGAAGCTTTCTTT. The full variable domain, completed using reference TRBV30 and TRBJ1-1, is SQTIHQWPATLVQPVGSPLSLECTVEGTSNPNLYWYRQAAGRGLQLLFYSVGIGQISSEVPQNLSASRPQDRQFILSSKKLLLSDSGFYLCAWSIPAFPKNTEAFFGQGTRLTVV.

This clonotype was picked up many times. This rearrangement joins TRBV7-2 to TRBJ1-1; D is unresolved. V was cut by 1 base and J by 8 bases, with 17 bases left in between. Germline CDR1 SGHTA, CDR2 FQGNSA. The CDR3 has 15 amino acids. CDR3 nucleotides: TGTGCCAGCAGCTTAGTAGTGTTTTCGGGCCGAGAAGCTTTCTTT. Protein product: CASSLVVFSGREAFF.

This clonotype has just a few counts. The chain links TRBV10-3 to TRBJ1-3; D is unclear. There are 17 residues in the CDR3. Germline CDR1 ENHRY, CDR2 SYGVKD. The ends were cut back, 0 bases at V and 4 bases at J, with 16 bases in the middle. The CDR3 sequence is CAISESSRRSQGNTIYF. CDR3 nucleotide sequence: TGTGCCATCAGTGAGTCCTCGCGACGGAGCCAAGGAAACACCATATATTTT.

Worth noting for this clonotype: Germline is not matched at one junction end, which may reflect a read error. The CDR3: CANSEQGTGELFF. The CDR3, as DNA: TGTGCCAACAGCGAACAGGGCACCGGGGAGCTGTTTTTT. The chain recombines TRBV7-3 with TRBJ2-2; TRBD1 is a possible D gene (6 bases). The germline V gene encodes CDR1 SGHTA and CDR2 FQGTGA. This CDR3 is 13 amino acids long.

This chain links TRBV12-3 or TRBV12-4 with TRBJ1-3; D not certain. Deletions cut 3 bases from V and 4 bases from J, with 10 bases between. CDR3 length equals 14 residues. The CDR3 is CASSFRTSGNTIYF. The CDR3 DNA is TGTGCCAGCAGTTTTAGGACCTCGGGAAACACCATATATTTT.

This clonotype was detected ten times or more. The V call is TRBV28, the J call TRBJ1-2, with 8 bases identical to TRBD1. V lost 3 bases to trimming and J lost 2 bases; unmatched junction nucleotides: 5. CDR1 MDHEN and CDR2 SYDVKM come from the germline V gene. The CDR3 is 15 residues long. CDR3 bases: TGTGCCAGCAGTTTCAGGACAGGGCCAAACTATGGCTACACCTTC. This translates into CASSFRTGPNYGYTF.

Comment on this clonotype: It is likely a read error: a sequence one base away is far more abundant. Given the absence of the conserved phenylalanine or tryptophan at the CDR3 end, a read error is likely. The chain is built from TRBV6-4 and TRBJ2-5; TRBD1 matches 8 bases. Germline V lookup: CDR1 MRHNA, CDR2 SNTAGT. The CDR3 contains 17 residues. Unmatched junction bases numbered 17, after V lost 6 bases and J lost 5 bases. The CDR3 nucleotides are TGTGCCAGCAGCTCGGAGGAGGTGGACAGGGCAACTGAGACCCAGTACCTC. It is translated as CASSSEEVDRATETQYL.

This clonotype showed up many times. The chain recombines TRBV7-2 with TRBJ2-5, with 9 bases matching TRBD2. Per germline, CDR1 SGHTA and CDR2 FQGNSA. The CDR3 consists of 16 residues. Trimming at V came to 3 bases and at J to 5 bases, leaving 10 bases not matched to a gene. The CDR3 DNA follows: TGTGCCAGCAGCTTGGACCAGTTAAGCGGGAGGGAGACCCAGTACTTC. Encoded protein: CASSLDQLSGRETQYF.

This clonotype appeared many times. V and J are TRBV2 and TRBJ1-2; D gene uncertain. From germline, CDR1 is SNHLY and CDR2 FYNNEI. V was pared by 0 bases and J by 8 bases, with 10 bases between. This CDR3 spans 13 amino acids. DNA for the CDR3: TGTGCCAGCAGTGAAGCTGGCACTCCGGGCTACACCTTC. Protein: CASSEAGTPGYTF. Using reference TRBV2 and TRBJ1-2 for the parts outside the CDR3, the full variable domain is EPEVTQTPSHQVTQMGQEVILRCVPISNHLYFYWYRQILGQKVEFLVSFYNNEISEKSEIFDDQFSVERPDGSNFTLKIRSTKLEDSAMYFCASSEAGTPGYTFGSGTRLTVV.

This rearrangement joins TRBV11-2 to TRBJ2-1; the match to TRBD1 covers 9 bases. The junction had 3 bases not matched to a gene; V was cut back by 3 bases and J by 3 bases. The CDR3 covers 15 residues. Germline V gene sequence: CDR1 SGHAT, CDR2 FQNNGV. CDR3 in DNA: TGTGCCAGCAGCTTGCGGGACAGGGACTACAATGAGCAGTTCTTC. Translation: CASSLRDRDYNEQFF.

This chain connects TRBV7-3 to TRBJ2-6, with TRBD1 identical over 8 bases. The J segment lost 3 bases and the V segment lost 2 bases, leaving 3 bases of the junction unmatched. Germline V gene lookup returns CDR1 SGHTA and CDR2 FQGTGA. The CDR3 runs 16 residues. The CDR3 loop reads CASSLGRGRGANVLTF. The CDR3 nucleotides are TGTGCCAGCAGCTTAGGCAGGGGGCGTGGGGCCAACGTCCTGACTTTC.

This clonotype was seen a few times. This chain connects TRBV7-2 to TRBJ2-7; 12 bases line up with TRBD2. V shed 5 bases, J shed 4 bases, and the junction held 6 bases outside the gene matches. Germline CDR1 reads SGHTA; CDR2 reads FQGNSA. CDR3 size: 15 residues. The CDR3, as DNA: TGTGCCAGCAGCCGATCCGGGACTAGCGGGTACGAGCAGTACTTC. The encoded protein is CASSRSGTSGYEQYF.

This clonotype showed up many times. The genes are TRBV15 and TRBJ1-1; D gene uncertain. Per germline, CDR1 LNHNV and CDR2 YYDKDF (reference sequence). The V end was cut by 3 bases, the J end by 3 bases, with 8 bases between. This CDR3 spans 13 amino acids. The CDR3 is CATSSRLDTEAFF. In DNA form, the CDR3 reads TGTGCCACCAGCAGTAGGTTGGACACTGAAGCTTTCTTT.

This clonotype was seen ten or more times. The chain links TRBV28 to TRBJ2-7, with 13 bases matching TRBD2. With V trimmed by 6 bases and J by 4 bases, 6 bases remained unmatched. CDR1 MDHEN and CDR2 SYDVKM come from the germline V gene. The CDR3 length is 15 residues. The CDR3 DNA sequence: TGTGCCAGCAGGATTCGGACTAGCGGGAGTTACGAGCAGTACTTC. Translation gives CASRIRTSGSYEQYF.

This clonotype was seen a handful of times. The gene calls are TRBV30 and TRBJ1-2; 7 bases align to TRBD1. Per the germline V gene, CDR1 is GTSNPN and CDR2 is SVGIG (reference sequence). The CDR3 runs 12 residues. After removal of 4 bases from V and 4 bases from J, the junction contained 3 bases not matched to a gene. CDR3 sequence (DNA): TGTGCCTGGAAAGGGGGCTCCTATGGCTACACCTTC. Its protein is CAWKGGSYGYTF.

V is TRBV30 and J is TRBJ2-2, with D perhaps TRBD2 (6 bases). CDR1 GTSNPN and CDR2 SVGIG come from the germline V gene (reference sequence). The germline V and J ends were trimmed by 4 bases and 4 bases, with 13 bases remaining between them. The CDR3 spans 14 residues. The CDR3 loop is CAWITGRSTGELFF. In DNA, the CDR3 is TGTGCCTGGATTACTGGGAGGAGCACCGGGGAGCTGTTTTTT.

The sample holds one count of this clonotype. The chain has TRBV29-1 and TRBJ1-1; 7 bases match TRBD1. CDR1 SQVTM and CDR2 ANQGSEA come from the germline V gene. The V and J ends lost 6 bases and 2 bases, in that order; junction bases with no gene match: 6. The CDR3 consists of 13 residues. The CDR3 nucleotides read TGCAGCGTACGGACAGGTGATAACACTGAAGCTTTCTTT. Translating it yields CSVRTGDNTEAFF.

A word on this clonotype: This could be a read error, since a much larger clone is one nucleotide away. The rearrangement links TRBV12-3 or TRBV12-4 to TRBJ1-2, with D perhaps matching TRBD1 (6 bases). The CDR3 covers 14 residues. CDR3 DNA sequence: TGTACCAGCAGTCCCACAGGGTCCCTCTATGGCTACACCTTC. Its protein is CTSSPTGSLYGYTF.

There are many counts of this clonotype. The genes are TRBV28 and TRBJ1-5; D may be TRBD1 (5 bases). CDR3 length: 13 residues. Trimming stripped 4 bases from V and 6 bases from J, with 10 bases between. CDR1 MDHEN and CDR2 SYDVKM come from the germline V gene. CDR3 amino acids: CASSWDGPQPQHF. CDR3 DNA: TGTGCCAGCAGTTGGGACGGGCCTCAGCCCCAGCATTTT.

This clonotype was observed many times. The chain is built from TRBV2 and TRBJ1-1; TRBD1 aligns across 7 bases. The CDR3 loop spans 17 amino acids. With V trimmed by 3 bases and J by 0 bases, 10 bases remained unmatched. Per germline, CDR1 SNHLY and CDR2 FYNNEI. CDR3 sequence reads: CASSETQGFGMNTEAFF. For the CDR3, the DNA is TGTGCCAGCAGTGAGACACAGGGGTTTGGCATGAACACTGAAGCTTTCTTT.